This T cell receptor (beta chain) derives from a study of blood T cell repertoires in COVID-19. Across the whole study: Sites across the United States, Italy and Spain contributed samples from acute and convalescent COVID-19. Sources were T cells, B-cell-depleted T cells, or PBMCs; the material itself was cDNA or gDNA.

Per the study methods: Amplifying reference gene primers gave estimates of nucleated cell counts. TCRdb's copy holds only in-frame clones and misses some; the assay was immunoSEQ multiplex PCR. The V and J calls and clone size are taken from that table; D and trimming were inferred from the DNA. Altogether around 94,000 clones are present, about 86% being singletons, with the ten largest covering about 1.8%. Germline V gene sequence: CDR1 MDHEN, CDR2 SYDVKM. Trimming took 6 bases from V and 5 from J; bases not matched to a gene: 10. The CDR3 loop spans 15 amino acids. Specimen: peripheral blood. This TCR was recovered from an elderly man with acute or convalescent COVID-19. This chain uses TRBV28 with TRBJ1-5; 7 bases line up with TRBD1. The CDR3: CASRTDDRVDQPQHF. The CDR3 DNA reads TGTGCCAGCAGAACCGACGACAGGGTCGATCAGCCCCAGCATTTT.